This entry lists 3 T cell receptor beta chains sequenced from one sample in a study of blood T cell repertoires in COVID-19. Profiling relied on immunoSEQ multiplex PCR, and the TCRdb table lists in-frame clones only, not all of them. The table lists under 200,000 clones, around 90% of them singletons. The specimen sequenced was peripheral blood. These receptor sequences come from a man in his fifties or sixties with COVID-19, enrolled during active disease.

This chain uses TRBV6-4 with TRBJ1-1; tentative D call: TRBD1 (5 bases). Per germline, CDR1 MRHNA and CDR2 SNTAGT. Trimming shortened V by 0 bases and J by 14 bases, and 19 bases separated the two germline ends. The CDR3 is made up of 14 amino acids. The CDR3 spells CASSDSRAAGPRFF. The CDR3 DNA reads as TGTGCCAGCAGTGACTCAAGGGCAGCGGGGCCGCGGTTCTTT.

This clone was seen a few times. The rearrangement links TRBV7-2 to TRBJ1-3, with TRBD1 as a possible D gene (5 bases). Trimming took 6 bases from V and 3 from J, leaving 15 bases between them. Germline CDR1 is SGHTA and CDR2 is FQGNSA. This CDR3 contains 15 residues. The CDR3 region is CASRVGPTGGNTIYF. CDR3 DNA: TGTGCCAGCAGGGTGGGGCCTACAGGTGGAAACACCATATATTTT. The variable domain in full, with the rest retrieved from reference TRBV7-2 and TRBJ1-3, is GAGVSQSPSNKVTEKGKDVELRCDPISGHTALYWYRQSLGQGLEFLIYFQGNSAPDKSGLPSDRFSAERTGGSVSTLTIQRTQQEDSAVYLCASRVGPTGGNTIYFGEGSWLTVV.

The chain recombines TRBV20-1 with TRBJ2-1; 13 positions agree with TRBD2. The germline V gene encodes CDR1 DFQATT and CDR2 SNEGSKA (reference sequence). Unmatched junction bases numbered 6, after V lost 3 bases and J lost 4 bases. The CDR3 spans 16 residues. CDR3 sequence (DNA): TGCAGTGCTAGTAAGACTAGCGGGGGGTTATACAATGAGCAGTTCTTC. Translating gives CSASKTSGGLYNEQFF.